This TCR beta chain was captured by sequencing in a study of T cell changes during pregnancy in multiple sclerosis. This CDR3 contains 13 residues. Between the trimmed V and J ends, which lost 3 bases and 7 bases, there was a span of 12 bases. From germline, CDR1 is MNHNS and CDR2 SASEGT. TCRdb's table, derived via immunoSEQ multiplex PCR, lists solely in-frame clones and lacks some. The sample has around 24,000 clones, about nine tenths seen once; the top ten hold about 13%. The sequence was collected from a female donor in good health, enrolled as a control in a pregnancy study. The J gene is TRBJ1-2, the V gene TRBV6-1; tentative D call: TRBD1 (6 bases). The sample was CD8+ T cells from peripheral blood mononuclear cells, taken in the first trimester of pregnancy. The CDR3: CASSDRGFSGYTF. In DNA form, the CDR3 reads TGTGCCAGCAGTGACAGGGGTTTTTCTGGCTACACCTTC.